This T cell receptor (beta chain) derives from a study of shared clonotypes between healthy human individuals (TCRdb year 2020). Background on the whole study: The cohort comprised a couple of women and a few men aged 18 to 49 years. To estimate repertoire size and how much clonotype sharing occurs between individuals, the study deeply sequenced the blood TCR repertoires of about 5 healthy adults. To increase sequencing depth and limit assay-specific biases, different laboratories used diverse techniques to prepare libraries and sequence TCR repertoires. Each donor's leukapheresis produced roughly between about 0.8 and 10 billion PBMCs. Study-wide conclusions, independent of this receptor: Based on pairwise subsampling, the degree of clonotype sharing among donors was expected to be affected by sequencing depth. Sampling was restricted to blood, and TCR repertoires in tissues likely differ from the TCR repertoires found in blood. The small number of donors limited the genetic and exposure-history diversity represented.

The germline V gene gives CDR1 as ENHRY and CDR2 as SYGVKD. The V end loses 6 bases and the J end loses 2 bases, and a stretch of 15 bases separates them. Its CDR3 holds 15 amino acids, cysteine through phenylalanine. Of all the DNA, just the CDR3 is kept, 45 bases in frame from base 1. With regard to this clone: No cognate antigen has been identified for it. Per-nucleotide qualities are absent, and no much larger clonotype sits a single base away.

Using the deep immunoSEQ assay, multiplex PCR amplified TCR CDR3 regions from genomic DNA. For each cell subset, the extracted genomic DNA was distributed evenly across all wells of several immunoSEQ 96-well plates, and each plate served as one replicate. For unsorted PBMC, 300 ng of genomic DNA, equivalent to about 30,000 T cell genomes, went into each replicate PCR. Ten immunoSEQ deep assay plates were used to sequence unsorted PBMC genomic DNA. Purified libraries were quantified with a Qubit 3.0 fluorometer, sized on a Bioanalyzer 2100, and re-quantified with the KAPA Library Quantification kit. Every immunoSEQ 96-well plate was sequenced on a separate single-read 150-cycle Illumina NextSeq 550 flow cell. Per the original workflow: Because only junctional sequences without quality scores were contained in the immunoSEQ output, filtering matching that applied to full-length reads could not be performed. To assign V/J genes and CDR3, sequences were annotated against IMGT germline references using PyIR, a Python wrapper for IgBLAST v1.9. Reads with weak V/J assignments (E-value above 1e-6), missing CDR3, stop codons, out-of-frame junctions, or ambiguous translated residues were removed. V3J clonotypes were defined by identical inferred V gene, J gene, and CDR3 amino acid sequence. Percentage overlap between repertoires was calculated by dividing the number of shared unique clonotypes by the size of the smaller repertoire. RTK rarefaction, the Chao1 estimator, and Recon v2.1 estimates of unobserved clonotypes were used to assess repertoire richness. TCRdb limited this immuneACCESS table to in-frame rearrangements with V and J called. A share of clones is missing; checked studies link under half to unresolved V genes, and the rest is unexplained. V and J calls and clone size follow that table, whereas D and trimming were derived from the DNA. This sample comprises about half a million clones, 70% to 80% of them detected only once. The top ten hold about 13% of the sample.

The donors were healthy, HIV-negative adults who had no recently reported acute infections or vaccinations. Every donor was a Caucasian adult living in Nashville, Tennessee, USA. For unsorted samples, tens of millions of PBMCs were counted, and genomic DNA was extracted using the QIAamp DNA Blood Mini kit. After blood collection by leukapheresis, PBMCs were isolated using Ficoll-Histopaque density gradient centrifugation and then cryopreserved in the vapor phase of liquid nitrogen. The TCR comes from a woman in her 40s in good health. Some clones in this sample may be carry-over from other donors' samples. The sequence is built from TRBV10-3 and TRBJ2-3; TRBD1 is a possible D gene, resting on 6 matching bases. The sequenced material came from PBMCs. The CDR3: CAIRPLAGDTDTQYF. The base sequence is TGTGCCATCAGACCCCTAGCAGGGGACACAGATACGCAGTATTTT.